This T cell receptor (beta chain) was captured by sequencing in a study of T cell changes during pregnancy in multiple sclerosis. The germline gives CDR1 MRHNA, CDR2 SNTAGT. The V and J ends lost 6 bases and 6 bases respectively, with 8 bases between them. There are 12 residues in the CDR3. Method: immunoSEQ multiplex PCR; TCRdb's copy keeps in-frame clones and lacks some. The sample shows around 55,000 clones, approximately 93% of them seen only once. The starting material was CD8+ T cells from peripheral blood mononuclear cells, obtained in the second trimester of pregnancy. V usage is TRBV6-4 and J usage is TRBJ2-2; D ambiguous. The sequence was collected from a female donor with multiple sclerosis, enrolled in a pregnancy study. The CDR3 bases are TGTGCCAGCAGGAAAAGCTCCGGGGAGCTGTTTTTT. It specifies CASRKSSGELFF.